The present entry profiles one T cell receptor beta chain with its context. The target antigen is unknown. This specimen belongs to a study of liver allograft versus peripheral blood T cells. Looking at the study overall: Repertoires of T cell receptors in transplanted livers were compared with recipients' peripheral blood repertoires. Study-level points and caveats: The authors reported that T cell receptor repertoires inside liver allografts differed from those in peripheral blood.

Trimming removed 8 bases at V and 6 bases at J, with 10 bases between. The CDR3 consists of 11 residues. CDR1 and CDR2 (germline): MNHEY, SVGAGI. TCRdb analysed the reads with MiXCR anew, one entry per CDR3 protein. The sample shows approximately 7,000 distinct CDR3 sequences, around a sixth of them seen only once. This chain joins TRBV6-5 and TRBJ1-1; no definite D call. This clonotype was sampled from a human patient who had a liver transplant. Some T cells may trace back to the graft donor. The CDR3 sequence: CASGLGPEAFF. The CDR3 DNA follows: TGTGCCAGCGGATTGGGCCCTGAAGCTTTCTTT.